This is a list of T cell receptor beta chains from one sample in a study of vaccination effects on CD4 cells after COVID-19. Some clones are missing from TCRdb's copy, which holds only in-frame ones; the method was immunoSEQ multiplex PCR. The sample carries about 20,000 clones, 70% to 80% recorded once. These receptors are not linked to any known antigen. Source: CD4+ T cells from PBMCs cultured with HCoV-229E spike peptides, taken before COVID-19 vaccination. The receptors derive from a human donor who received a COVID-19 vaccine. CDR3s include the opening cysteine and the closing phenylalanine or tryptophan. The order of the fields is V gene, J gene, CDR3 protein.

TRBV6-4	TRBJ2-5	CASSDSGTSGPETQYF
TRBV7-8	TRBJ1-2	CASSLPDRGYGYTF
TRBV29-1	TRBJ2-7	CSAPQATYEQYF
TRBV27	TRBJ1-4	CASRGYRGGEKLFF
TRBV5-5	TRBJ1-2	CASSLGGPDGYTF
TRBV3-1/TRBV3-2	TRBJ1-5	CASSQVNQPQHF
TRBV4-1	TRBJ2-3	CASSQVLGSVVNADTQYF
TRBV7-6	TRBJ2-2	CASSSVRGDTGELFF
TRBV19	TRBJ2-5	CASSTGQYMGETQYF
TRBV19	TRBJ1-6	CASTATGITYNSPLHF
TRBV5-5	TRBJ2-1	CASSLGLAGSSYNEQFF
TRBV7-8	TRBJ1-5	CACSLSTVLDQPQHF
TRBV18	TRBJ1-1	CASSAGGGPREAFF
TRBV6-5	TRBJ1-4	CASSRDRAEKLFF
TRBV5-5	TRBJ1-4	CASSPQANEKLFF
TRBV27	TRBJ1-6	CASSWNEGGSPLHF
TRBV18	TRBJ2-5	CASSPSRETQYF
TRBV6-5	TRBJ1-5	CASTTGVEGQPQHF
TRBV4-1	TRBJ2-7	CASSVTTVYEQYF
TRBV5-1	TRBJ2-3	CASSIGTATSGADTQYF
TRBV3-1/TRBV3-2	TRBJ2-5	CASGGGHTQETQYF
TRBV6-5	TRBJ2-7	CASSYKDNSYEQYF
TRBV1	TRBJ2-2	CTSSQDASRNPNTGELFF
TRBV27	TRBJ2-7	CASSLYRDTHEQYF
TRBV25-1	TRBJ1-2	CASSRQGGDGYTF
TRBV29-1	TRBJ2-1	CSVEPSGISNEQFF
TRBV10-3	TRBJ1-5	CAISEGLYQPQHF
TRBV5-4	TRBJ1-1	CASSTEQGAGNTEAFF
TRBV19	TRBJ2-7	CASSILGTGLDYEQYF
TRBV4-1	TRBJ1-4	CASSQKQGAGEKLFF
TRBV10-3	TRBJ2-2	CAISAGQGGTGELFF
TRBV5-1	TRBJ2-3	CASSSGSTDTQYF
TRBV19	TRBJ1-5	CASSPVGEVQPQHF
TRBV9	TRBJ2-3	CASSTSGGMYF
TRBV7-6	TRBJ1-6	CASSPPQGGGSPLHF